This T cell receptor beta chain was profiled in a study of blood T cell repertoires in COVID-19 (dated by TCRdb to about 2020). Regarding the research as a whole: The collaborator samples originated in the United States, Italy and Spain and spanned the acute and convalescent phases of COVID-19. The prospective study material was composed of cDNA or gDNA derived from T cells, B-cell-depleted T cells, or PBMCs. Subjects who had been exposed to COVID-19, were actively infected with it, or had recovered from it provided the deeply sampled blood TCRbeta repertoires that made up the dataset. A freely available public database, intended as a resource for researchers studying the immune response to SARS-CoV-2, is where the repertoires were released. The samples were drawn from the first 160 participants of the ongoing ImmuneRACE study and from more than 1,000 subjects provided by 6 global collaborators. The sample metadata nearly always contained a de-identified subject ID, COVID-19 status, age in years and sex. Where HLA class I and class II types were available, the types were taken from metadata supplied by the sample provider, not from assay-based typing. The paper as a whole reports these results and caveats: How much clinical and demographic metadata was included differed by source and by participant, and the metadata was provided uncurated.

As regards this clone: It lacks a known antigen. No per-base quality is available; no much larger clone lies one base away.

One collaborating source in Seattle enrolled patients while the patients were actively infected and followed the patients over time throughout the course of disease. Collaborating institutions collected whole blood in K2EDTA tubes following their own protocols. For TCRbeta analysis, collaborators shipped samples in one of three forms: frozen whole blood, isolated PBMCs, or DNA extracted from either of those sample types. The CDR3 goes from the cysteine to the phenylalanine over 15 residues. Only the CDR3 part of the read is kept: 45 bases, read in frame from the first base. CDR1 and CDR2, per the germline V gene, are SGHRS and YFSETQ. Trimming removed 2 bases from V and 9 bases from J, leaving 17 bases between the germline ends. TCRbeta CDR3 regions were amplified from genomic DNA using the immunoSEQ Assay, a bias-controlled multiplex PCR. In the authors' own workflow: Nucleated cell counts per sample were estimated from amplification of reference gene primers within the assay. Sequence reads were collapsed and filtered to measure the absolute abundance of every unique TCRbeta CDR3 rearrangement. For each sample, productive Simpson clonality was calculated as the square root of Simpson's diversity index over productive rearrangements. TCRdb obtained this table from immuneACCESS and retained in-frame rearrangements with V and J assigned. These tables miss some clones; where compared with another copy, unresolved V genes account for less than half of the shortfall, and the remainder is unexplained. The V and J calls and the clone size are those of that table, but D and trimming were determined from the DNA. For this sample the table gives about 110,000 clones, of which 75% to 90% were detected only once. The top ten hold approximately 5% of the sample.

Input material: peripheral blood. This clonotype was obtained from a woman aged 55-70 years with COVID-19, enrolled during active disease. The V and J genes are TRBV5-1 and TRBJ1-4, with TRBD1 tentatively as D gene (6 bases match). CDR3 loop: CASSFGAGDVKKLFF. The sequence in DNA is TGCGCCAGCAGCTTCGGGGCAGGGGATGTGAAAAAACTGTTTTTT.